The rows below give T cell receptor beta chains drawn from one sample of a study of memory CD4+ T cells and cytomegalovirus serostatus. Sequenced by immunoSEQ multiplex PCR; TCRdb stores in-frame clones only, minus some. The profile covers some 26,000 clones, with about 81% appearing a single time and under 0.85% taken by the ten largest. Input material: memory CD4+ T cells from blood. The origin of the receptors is an adult in good health and CMV-seronegative. The CDR3 runs from the conserved cysteine through the conserved F or W. The D gene is left open where the match is weak. The size field is filled for only some rows; it gives once, few, many or a size class.

V gene,J gene,D gene,clone size,CDR3 protein,CDR3 DNA
TRBV5-1,TRBJ1-1,TRBD1,.,CASSGGQGQINTEAFF,TGCGCCAGCAGCGGCGGACAGGGGCAGATCAACACTGAAGCTTTCTTT
TRBV11-3,TRBJ1-1,.,once,CASSFFTIQGGTAEAFF,TGTGCCAGCAGCTTTTTCACAATACAGGGAGGGACCGCTGAAGCTTTCTTT
TRBV2,TRBJ2-7,.,.,CASNRAGHSYEQYF,TGTGCCAGCAACAGGGCAGGTCATTCCTACGAGCAGTACTTC
TRBV15,TRBJ2-1,.,.,CATSRDLHEQFF,TGTGCCACCAGCAGAGATTTGCACGAGCAGTTCTTC
TRBV25-1,TRBJ1-2,.,.,CASSEGGPGWTYGYTF,TGTGCCAGCAGTGAGGGGGGACCGGGATGGACCTATGGCTACACCTTC
TRBV30,TRBJ1-6,.,few,CAWSVREMSPLHF,TGTGCCTGGAGTGTAAGGGAAATGTCACCCCTCCACTTT
TRBV5-4,TRBJ2-3,.,.,CASSLQGPDTQYF,TGTGCCAGCAGCTTGCAGGGGCCAGATACGCAGTATTTT
TRBV11-2,TRBJ1-3,.,once,CASSPLHSGNTIYF,TGTGCCAGCAGCCCTCTTCACTCTGGAAACACCATATATTTT
TRBV5-6,TRBJ1-2,.,.,CASSSRWDGYTF,TGTGCCAGCAGTTCGAGGTGGGATGGCTACACCTTC
TRBV5-4,TRBJ1-2,TRBD1,.,CASSTGDRGRSGYTF,TGTGCCAGCAGCACTGGGGACAGGGGGCGAAGCGGCTACACCTTC
TRBV9,TRBJ1-3,.,.,CASSVELGNTIYF,TGTGCCAGCAGCGTAGAATTGGGAAACACCATATATTTT
TRBV5-6,TRBJ1-2,TRBD1,.,CASSLDRGLGYGYTF,TGTGCCAGCAGCTTGGACAGGGGGCTTGGCTATGGCTACACCTTC
TRBV6-5,TRBJ2-3,TRBD2,few,CASLRAGGTDQYF,TGTGCCAGCCTTCGAGCGGGGGGAACAGATCAGTATTTT
TRBV6-5,TRBJ1-3,TRBD1,.,CASSRGTADGNTIYF,TGTGCCAGCAGTCGAGGGACAGCGGATGGAAACACCATATATTTT
TRBV7-2,TRBJ1-2,TRBD1,few,CASNLGQGVNYGYTF,TGTGCCAGCAACCTCGGACAGGGGGTTAACTATGGCTACACCTTC
TRBV19,TRBJ2-5,TRBD2,.,CASTWGTLAGGPKTQYF,TGTGCCAGTACGTGGGGAACACTAGCGGGGGGGCCGAAGACCCAGTACTTC
TRBV5-1,TRBJ1-1,.,.,CASSLDGGNTEAFF,TGCGCCAGCAGCTTGGACGGGGGGAACACTGAAGCTTTCTTT
TRBV19,TRBJ2-2,.,once,CASSRTLANTGELFF,TGTGCCAGTAGTAGGACGCTCGCGAACACCGGGGAGCTGTTTTTT
TRBV4-2,TRBJ1-2,.,.,CASSQAGAAGYTF,TGTGCCAGCAGCCAAGCAGGGGCGGCTGGCTACACCTTC
TRBV29-1,TRBJ2-3,.,once,CSTTTEADTQYF,TGCAGCACAACGACGGAGGCAGATACGCAGTATTTT
TRBV5-5,TRBJ1-1,.,.,CASSLRDLHTEAFF,TGTGCCAGCAGCTTGAGGGACTTGCACACTGAAGCTTTCTTT
TRBV6-5,TRBJ1-2,TRBD1,.,CASTLSRDRGSGYTF,TGTGCCAGCACTCTTAGCCGGGACAGGGGGTCGGGCTACACCTTC
TRBV2,TRBJ2-1,.,once,CASRISGSSYNEQFF,TGTGCCAGCAGAATAAGCGGTAGCTCCTACAATGAGCAGTTCTTC
TRBV7-3,TRBJ1-2,TRBD1,.,CASSLTAGQGNYGYTF,TGTGCCAGCAGCTTAACTGCGGGACAGGGAAACTATGGCTACACCTTC
TRBV25-1,TRBJ2-3,TRBD1,once,CASSDPGQGVTDTQYF,TGTGCCAGCAGTGACCCGGGACAGGGGGTCACAGATACGCAGTATTTT
TRBV5-1,TRBJ1-1,TRBD1,.,CASSSRTGEVAEAFF,TGCGCCAGCAGCTCCCGTACAGGGGAAGTTGCTGAAGCTTTCTTT
TRBV6-5,TRBJ1-2,.,.,CASSSPLSSYGYTF,TGTGCCAGCAGTTCCCCGTTGAGCTCCTATGGCTACACCTTC
TRBV27,TRBJ2-5,.,.,CASSSDRGIETQYF,TGTGCCAGCAGTTCGGATAGGGGGATAGAGACCCAGTACTTC
TRBV11-2,TRBJ2-1,TRBD2,.,CASRPSGGAIGEQFF,TGTGCCAGCAGACCCAGCGGGGGGGCCATAGGGGAGCAGTTCTTC
TRBV5-6,TRBJ1-1,TRBD1,.,CASSHFTGGNTEAFF,TGTGCCAGCAGCCACTTTACAGGGGGGAACACTGAAGCTTTCTTT
TRBV5-1,TRBJ2-7,TRBD1,few,CASSPGQNSYEQYF,TGCGCCAGCAGCCCGGGACAGAACTCCTACGAGCAGTACTTC
TRBV27,TRBJ1-2,TRBD1,.,CASSIRTGGRGGYTF,TGTGCCAGCAGTATCCGGACAGGGGGTAGGGGTGGCTACACCTTC
TRBV5-1,TRBJ2-2,.,.,CASGGPNTGELFF,TGCGCCAGCGGGGGCCCGAACACCGGGGAGCTGTTTTTT
TRBV11-2,TRBJ2-7,.,.,CASSSSYEQYF,TGTGCCAGCAGCTCTTCCTACGAGCAGTACTTC
TRBV7-8,TRBJ1-5,.,.,CASSLGPRVGNSFGQPQHF,TGTGCCAGCAGCTTAGGGCCCAGGGTGGGAAATAGTTTTGGTCAGCCCCAGCATTTT
TRBV19,TRBJ2-3,TRBD2,.,CASSIVWASGHTQYF,TGTGCCAGTAGTATAGTGTGGGCTAGCGGGCATACGCAGTATTTT
TRBV7-2,TRBJ2-3,.,.,CASSLGFSTDTQYF,TGTGCCAGCAGCTTAGGCTTTAGCACAGATACGCAGTATTTT
TRBV7-2,TRBJ2-7,TRBD1,.,CASSHRQGAYEQYF,TGTGCCAGCAGCCATAGACAGGGGGCTTACGAGCAGTACTTC
TRBV10-3,TRBJ1-2,TRBD1,.,CAISEARGRGLLGYTF,TGTGCCATCAGTGAAGCGCGAGGCAGGGGGCTGTTAGGCTACACCTTC
TRBV18,TRBJ1-3,.,.,CASSPEPSGNTIYF,TGTGCCAGCTCACCTGAACCCTCTGGAAACACCATATATTTT
TRBV19,TRBJ1-5,.,.,CASQSRFNQSQHF,TGTGCCAGTCAGAGCCGGTTCAATCAGTCCCAGCATTTT
TRBV28,TRBJ2-7,TRBD2,.,CASSLLAGWVYEQYF,TGTGCCAGCAGTTTATTAGCGGGGTGGGTCTACGAGCAGTACTTC